Listed here are 20 T cell receptor beta chains from one sample, sequenced in a study of follicular helper T cells after annual influenza vaccination. Regarding time point: 2014-2015 season, pre-vaccination. Assay: immunoSEQ multiplex PCR; the TCRdb copy retains only in-frame clones and omits some. The profile shows over 14,000 clones, almost 85% of them singletons. The specimen was CXCR5- memory CD4+ T cells sorted from blood, collected on the day of influenza vaccination. All receptors come from an adult who received the influenza vaccine.

The chain links TRBV11-2 to TRBJ2-7, with D perhaps TRBD2 (5 bases). Trimming removed 4 bases from V and 5 bases from J, with 15 bases in between. Germline lookup yields CDR1 SGHAT and CDR2 FQNNGV. This CDR3 region has 14 residues. The DNA of the CDR3 is TGTGCCAGCAGCTCCCTCCGGGGAGTCGACGAGCAGTACTTC. Its protein product is CASSSLRGVDEQYF.

This clone was counted between two and nine times. Here the CDR3 DNA reads TGTGCCTGGAGTGGACAACCCGGGACAGGAAATTCACCCCTCCACTTT. Protein: CAWSGQPGTGNSPLHF. The genes are TRBV30 and TRBJ1-6; 8 bases fit TRBD1. Per germline, CDR1 GTSNPN and CDR2 SVGIG (reference sequence). The trim removed 1 base at V and 7 bases at J, leaving 9 bases unmatched. The CDR3 spans 16 residues.

V gene TRBV7-2 combines with J gene TRBJ2-5; tentatively, D is TRBD1 (5 bases). Looked up from germline, CDR1 is SGHTA and CDR2 is FQGNSA. The CDR3 contains 14 residues. V shed 6 bases and J shed 6 bases, with 17 bases lying between them. CDR3 sequence: CASRDNSGPQTQYF. In DNA form, the CDR3 reads TGTGCCAGCAGAGACAACTCAGGGCCGCAGACCCAGTACTTC.

The rearrangement uses TRBV29-1 and TRBJ2-3; no definite D call. V was trimmed by 8 bases and J by 2 bases, leaving 14 bases between them. Germline values: CDR1 SQVTM, CDR2 ANQGSEA. The CDR3 runs to 13 residues. As DNA, the CDR3 is TGCAGCTCCATCGGGCGCTTCACAGATACGCAGTATTTT. It translates to CSSIGRFTDTQYF.

The chain links TRBV5-6 to TRBJ2-7; D is undetermined. The length of the CDR3 is 14 residues. V was trimmed by 0 bases and J by 3 bases, leaving 10 bases between them. Germline-derived CDR1 and CDR2 are SGHDT and YYEEEE. The CDR3 region has the DNA TGTGCCAGCAGCTTGGTCGCGACAAGCTACGAGCAGTACTTC. Protein: CASSLVATSYEQYF.

The V call is TRBV4-1, the J call TRBJ2-5; D perhaps matches TRBD2 (5 bases). V lost 1 base and J lost 5, with 8 bases in between. The CDR3 sequence is 13 residues long. Germline CDR1 is MGHRA and CDR2 is YSYEKL. In DNA form, the CDR3 reads TGCGCCAGCAGCCAAGTATTAGCGGAGACCCAGTACTTC. Translated, it gives CASSQVLAETQYF.

The V gene is TRBV4-3, the J gene TRBJ2-7; TRBD2 matches 8 bases. This CDR3 is 17 amino acids long. The germline CDR1 and CDR2 sequences are LGHNA and YSLEER. V gave up 4 bases and J gave up 2 bases; unmatched junction bases: 13. The CDR3 region is CASSPRWAGGLAYEQYF. CDR3 sequence (DNA): TGCGCCAGCAGCCCCAGATGGGCGGGGGGCCTGGCCTACGAGCAGTACTTC.

The chain has TRBV7-2 and TRBJ2-1, with D possibly being TRBD1 (5 bases). Deletions cut 6 bases from V and 6 bases from J, with 24 bases between. From germline, CDR1 is SGHTA and CDR2 FQGNSA. The CDR3 runs to 17 residues. CDR3 DNA sequence: TGTGCCAGCAGAGGAAGTGTCAGGGCTTACCATTTCAATGAGCAGTTCTTC. It encodes CASRGSVRAYHFNEQFF.

The rearrangement uses TRBV4-3 and TRBJ2-5; no firm D call. The V end lost 4 bases, the J end lost 9 bases, and 18 bases lay between the germline ends. From germline, CDR1 is LGHNA and CDR2 YSLEER. This CDR3 region has 14 residues. The DNA for the CDR3 is TGCGCCAGCAGCCCCCAATCAGGCGATATTGCCCAGTACTTC. The encoded protein is CASSPQSGDIAQYF.

This clone has just one count. This chain connects TRBV7-2 to TRBJ1-5, with no clear D. There are 15 residues in the CDR3. Germline-derived CDR1 and CDR2 are SGHTA and FQGNSA. Trimming took 5 bases from V and 5 from J, leaving 16 bases between them. The CDR3: CASSPPDYIDQPQHF. Here the CDR3 DNA reads TGTGCCAGCAGCCCCCCCGATTATATCGATCAGCCCCAGCATTTT.

The chain links TRBV11-2 to TRBJ2-1, with D perhaps TRBD1 (6 bases). The germline V and J ends were trimmed by 6 bases and 4 bases, with 22 bases remaining between them. The CDR3 has 17 amino acids. CDR1 and CDR2 (germline): SGHAT, FQNNGV. CDR3 bases: TGTGCCAGCAGTTCTATACAGGGCCCTGGGTTTTACAATGAGCAGTTCTTC. Encoded protein: CASSSIQGPGFYNEQFF.

The chain employs TRBV7-6 and TRBJ2-5; D not resolved. Looked up from germline, CDR1 is SGHVS and CDR2 is FNYEAQ. CDR3 length: 13 residues. Trimming took off 0 bases at V and 5 bases at J, with 7 bases between the two ends. In DNA, the CDR3 is TGTGCCAGCAGCTTAGCGGCACAGGAGACCCAGTACTTC. Protein sequence: CASSLAAQETQYF.

The chain combines TRBV11-3 with TRBJ2-1, with unresolved D. The germline V gene encodes CDR1 SGHNT and CDR2 YENEEA. V was pared by 1 base and J by 2 bases, with 9 bases between. This CDR3 is built from 15 residues. The CDR3, as DNA: TGTGCCAGCAGCTTAGGTGGGGTTACCTACAATGAGCAGTTCTTC. It specifies CASSLGGVTYNEQFF.

The chain couples TRBV7-2 to TRBJ2-3; 9 bases agree with TRBD2. The CDR3 spans 15 residues. Trimming at V came to 3 bases and at J to 4 bases, leaving 5 bases not matched to a gene. From germline, CDR1 is SGHTA and CDR2 FQGNSA. The CDR3 sequence: CASSFVGTSPDTQYF. The CDR3 region has the DNA TGTGCCAGCAGCTTTGTCGGGACTAGCCCAGATACGCAGTATTTT. The whole variable domain, remainder taken from reference TRBV7-2 and TRBJ2-3, is GAGVSQSPSNKVTEKGKDVELRCDPISGHTALYWYRQSLGQGLEFLIYFQGNSAPDKSGLPSDRFSAERTGGSVSTLTIQRTQQEDSAVYLCASSFVGTSPDTQYFGPGTRLTVL.

J is TRBJ2-1 and V is TRBV5-1, with 11 bases lining up with TRBD2. The length of the CDR3 is 18 residues. V lost 4 bases, J lost 0 bases, and 9 bases stayed unmatched. The germline V gene has CDR1 SGHRS and CDR2 YFSETQ. In DNA form, the CDR3 reads TGCGCCAGCAGCGCCCCGACTAGCGGGGTGAGCTCCTACAATGAGCAGTTCTTC. This sequence encodes CASSAPTSGVSSYNEQFF.

This clone occurred a few times. The CDR3 DNA reads TGTGCCAGCAGTTACTCCGTGGGGAACTACGAGCAGTACTTC. Amino acid sequence: CASSYSVGNYEQYF. The rearrangement links TRBV6-6 to TRBJ2-7; D is ambiguous. The CDR3 runs to 14 residues. CDR1 is MNHNY, CDR2 SVGAGI, per germline (reference sequence). Trimming left V 0 bases short and J 3 bases short, with 9 bases between.

The chain employs TRBV5-1 and TRBJ2-1; 8 bases are shared with TRBD1. With 0 bases clipped from V and 4 bases from J, the junction kept 3 bases outside the gene matches. This CDR3 spans 15 amino acids. Germline loops: CDR1 SGHRS, CDR2 YFSETQ. This CDR3 is CASSLVRGQYNEQFF. DNA for the CDR3: TGCGCCAGCAGCTTGGTCAGGGGGCAATACAATGAGCAGTTCTTC.

This clone occurred a few times. V and J are TRBV7-9 and TRBJ1-6; 9 bases are shared with TRBD1. Trimming removed 0 bases from V and 10 bases from J; junction bases left unmatched: 7. The CDR3 extends over 16 amino acids. The germline CDR1 and CDR2 sequences are SEHNR and FQNEAQ (reference sequence). The CDR3 nucleotides are TGTGCCAGCAGCTTAGCGGGACAGGGATCAGGATCACCCCTCCACTTT. It specifies CASSLAGQGSGSPLHF.

The chain recombines TRBV4-3 with TRBJ1-6, with a possible D match to TRBD1 (6 bases). Trimming shortened V by 1 base and J by 7 bases, and 11 bases separated the two germline ends. Germline V lookup: CDR1 LGHNA, CDR2 YSLEER. The CDR3 covers 15 residues. As DNA, the CDR3 is TGCGCCAGCAGCCAAGCCGGCAGGGGAAATTCACCCCTCCACTTT. Encoded protein: CASSQAGRGNSPLHF.

The V gene is TRBV6-5, the J gene TRBJ2-3; a weak D match, TRBD2 (5 bases). This CDR3 has 15 residues. Germline CDR1 MNHEY, CDR2 SVGAGI. V was trimmed by 3 bases and J by 3 bases, leaving 13 bases between them. The CDR3 DNA sequence: TGTGCCAGCAGTTATGAGGGAATAAGGACAGATACGCAGTATTTT. Translating gives CASSYEGIRTDTQYF.